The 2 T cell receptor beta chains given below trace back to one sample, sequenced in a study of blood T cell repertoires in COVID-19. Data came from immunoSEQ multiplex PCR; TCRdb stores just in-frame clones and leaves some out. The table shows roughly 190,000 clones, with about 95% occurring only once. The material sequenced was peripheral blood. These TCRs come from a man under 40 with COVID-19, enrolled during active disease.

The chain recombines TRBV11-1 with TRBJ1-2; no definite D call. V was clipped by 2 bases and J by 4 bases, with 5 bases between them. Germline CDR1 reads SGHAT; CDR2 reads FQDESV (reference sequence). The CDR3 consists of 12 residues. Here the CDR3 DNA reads TGTGCCAGCAGCTTAAATAGCTATGGCTACACCTTC. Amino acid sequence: CASSLNSYGYTF.

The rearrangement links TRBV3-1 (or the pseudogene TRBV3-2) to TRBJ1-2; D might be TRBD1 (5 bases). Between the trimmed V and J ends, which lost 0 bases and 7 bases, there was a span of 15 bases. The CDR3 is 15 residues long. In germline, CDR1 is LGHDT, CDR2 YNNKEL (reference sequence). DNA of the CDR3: TGTGCCAGCAGCCAAGAGAAAGGACAAGTCTTTGGCTACACCTTC. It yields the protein CASSQEKGQVFGYTF.